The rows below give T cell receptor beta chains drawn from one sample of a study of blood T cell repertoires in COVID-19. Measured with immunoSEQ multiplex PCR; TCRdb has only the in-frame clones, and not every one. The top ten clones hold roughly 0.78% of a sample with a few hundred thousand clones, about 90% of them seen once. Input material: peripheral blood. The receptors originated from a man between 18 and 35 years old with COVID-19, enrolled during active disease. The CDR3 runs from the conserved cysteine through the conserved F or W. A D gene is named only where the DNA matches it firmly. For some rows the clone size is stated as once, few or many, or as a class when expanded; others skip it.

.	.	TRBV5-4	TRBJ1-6	TGTGCCAGCAGCCGGACGGGGGAAGGTTCACCCCTCCACTTT	CASSRTGEGSPLHF
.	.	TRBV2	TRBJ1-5	TGTGCCTCCCAACGGGGAGGGCGGGGTCAGCCCCAGCATTTT	CASQRGGRGQPQHF
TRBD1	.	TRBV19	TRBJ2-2	TGTGCCAGTGGACAGGGGACCGCCGGGGAGCTGTTTTTT	CASGQGTAGELFF
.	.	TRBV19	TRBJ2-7	TGTGCCAGTAGTTCTCTAGGCGTAGGAGCCCCCTCCTACGAGCAGTACTTC	CASSSLGVGAPSYEQYF
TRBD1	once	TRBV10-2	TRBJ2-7	TGCGCCAGCAGCTCGGGACAGACCTACGAGCAGTACTTC	CASSSGQTYEQYF
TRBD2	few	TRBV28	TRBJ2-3	TGTGCCAGTCCAGGGGGGGAGGGAATCTCCGTGGGGACTAGCGTGTCGCGCACAGATACGCAGTATTTT	CASPGGEGISVGTSVSRTDTQYF
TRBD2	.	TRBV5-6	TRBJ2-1	TGTGCCAGCAGCCCGTTGGACGGGGGGGATGAGCAGTTCTTC	CASSPLDGGDEQFF
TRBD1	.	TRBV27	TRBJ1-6	TGTGCCAGCAGTTTGGGACCGGGACAGGGGTCACCCCTCCACTTT	CASSLGPGQGSPLHF
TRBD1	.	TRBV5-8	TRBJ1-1	TGTGCCAGCTCCTTAGGCGGGACAGCGAACACTGAAGCTTTCTTT	CASSLGGTANTEAFF
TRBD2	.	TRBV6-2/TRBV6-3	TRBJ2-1	TGTGCCAGCAGTTACTCGTCTAGCGGGACCTCCTACAATGAGCAGTTCTTC	CASSYSSSGTSYNEQFF
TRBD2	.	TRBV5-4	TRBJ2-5	TGTGCCAGCAGCTTGGGGCTAGCGGGAGGCAGGGAAGAGACCCAGTACTTC	CASSLGLAGGREETQYF
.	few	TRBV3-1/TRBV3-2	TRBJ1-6	TGTGCCAGCAGCCAAGAACAGAAGAAAGCCCTCCACTTT	CASSQEQKKALHF
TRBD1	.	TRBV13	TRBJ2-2	TGTGCCAGCAGCTTGGGACAGGGGTACACCGGGGAGCTGTTTTTT	CASSLGQGYTGELFF
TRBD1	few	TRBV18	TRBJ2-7	TGTGCCAGCTCACCCCGGGACAGGGGTAAGCAGTACTTC	CASSPRDRGKQYF
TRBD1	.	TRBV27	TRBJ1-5	TGTGCCAGCAGTCTTCAGGGGGCTGGTCAGCCCCAGCATTTT	CASSLQGAGQPQHF
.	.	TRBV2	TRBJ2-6	TGTGCCAGCAAAGAGGCGATGGCCAACGTCCTGACTTTC	CASKEAMANVLTF
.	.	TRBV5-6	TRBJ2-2	TGTGCCAGCAGCTTGGTGGGGCAGGGGAGGAACACCGGGGAGCTGTTTTTT	CASSLVGQGRNTGELFF
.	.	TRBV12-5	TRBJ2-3	TGTGCTAGTAGCCCTTCGAGGACGCAGTATTTT	CASSPSRTQYF
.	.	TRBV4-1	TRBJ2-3	TGCGCCAGCAGCCAAGATATGGGGCTGGCTCGCACAGATACGCAGTATTTT	CASSQDMGLARTDTQYF
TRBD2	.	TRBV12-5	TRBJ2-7	TGTGCTAGTGGTTTGGTCGGGCTAGCGGGAGACCACGAGCAGTACTTC	CASGLVGLAGDHEQYF
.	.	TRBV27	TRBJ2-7	TGTGCCAGCAGTTTTGGTAGTCTCTACGAGCAGTACTTC	CASSFGSLYEQYF
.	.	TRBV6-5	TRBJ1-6	TGTGCCAGCAGTCCACAGGGAATATCTAATTCACCCCTCCACTTT	CASSPQGISNSPLHF
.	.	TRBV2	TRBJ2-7	TGTGCCAGCAGTGCCGCGGGCGAGCAGTACTTC	CASSAAGEQYF
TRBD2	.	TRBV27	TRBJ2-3	TGTGCCAGCAGTTTAGGAGCTCATATAGCGGGCCAAGATACGCAGTATTTT	CASSLGAHIAGQDTQYF
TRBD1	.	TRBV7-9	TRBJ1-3	TGTGCCAGCAGCTTAGATCTGCGGACAGGAGACGGAAACACCATATATTTT	CASSLDLRTGDGNTIYF
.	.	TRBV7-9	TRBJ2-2	TGTGCCACCTACGGCGGGACTTCGAACACCGGGGAGCTGTTTTTT	CATYGGTSNTGELFF
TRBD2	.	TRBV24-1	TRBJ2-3	TGTGCCACCAGTGATTCGGGACTAGCGGGACAGAGCACAGATACGCAGTATTTT	CATSDSGLAGQSTDTQYF
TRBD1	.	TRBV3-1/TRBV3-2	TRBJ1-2	TGTGCCAGCAGCCAACGATGGGACAGGGGGATGGGCTATGGCTACACCTTC	CASSQRWDRGMGYGYTF
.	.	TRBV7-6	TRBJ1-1	TGTGCCAGCAGCCTTGACACGAACACTGAAGCTTTCTTT	CASSLDTNTEAFF